This T cell receptor beta chain was identified during a study of blood T cell repertoires in COVID-19. Whole-study context: T cells, B-cell-depleted T cells, or PBMCs supplied cDNA or gDNA.

Germline CDR1 reads SGHVS; CDR2 reads FQNEAQ. CDR3 size: 18 residues. V dropped 1 base and J dropped 0; count of bases not matched to a gene: 7. Generated by immunoSEQ multiplex PCR, the TCRdb table keeps only in-frame clones and is missing some. The sample has 300,000 or so clones, 86% seen once. The gene calls are TRBV7-8 and TRBJ2-3; TRBD2 matches at 10 bases. The receptor comes from a woman between 45 and 65 years old with acute or convalescent COVID-19. The material sequenced was peripheral blood. CDR3 sequence (DNA): TGTGCCAGCAGCTTAGAGGATAGCGGGGGGACTAGCACAGATACGCAGTATTTT. The encoded protein is CASSLEDSGGTSTDTQYF.